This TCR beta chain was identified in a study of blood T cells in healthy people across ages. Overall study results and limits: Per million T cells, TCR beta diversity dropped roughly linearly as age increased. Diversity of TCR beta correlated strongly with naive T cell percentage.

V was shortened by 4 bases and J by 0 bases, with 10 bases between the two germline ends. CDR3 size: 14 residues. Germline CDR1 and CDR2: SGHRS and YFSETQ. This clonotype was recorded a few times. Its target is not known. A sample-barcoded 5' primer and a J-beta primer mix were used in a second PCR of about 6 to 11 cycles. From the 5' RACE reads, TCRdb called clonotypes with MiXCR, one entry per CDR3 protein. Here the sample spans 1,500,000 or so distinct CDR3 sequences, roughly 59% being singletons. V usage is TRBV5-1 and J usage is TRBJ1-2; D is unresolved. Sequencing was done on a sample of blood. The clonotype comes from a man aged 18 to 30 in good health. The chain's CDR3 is CASSLSPTNYGYTF. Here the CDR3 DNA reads TGCGCCAGCAGCCTCAGCCCTACTAACTATGGCTACACCTTC.